This T cell receptor (beta chain) was recovered during a study of blood T cell repertoires in COVID-19. At the level of the study: The samples span acute and convalescent COVID-19 from the United States, Italy and Spain. Nucleic acid was either cDNA or gDNA, and it came from T cells, B-cell-depleted T cells, or PBMCs.

Under the authors' procedure: By means of reference gene primer amplification, nucleated cell counts were estimated. The table came from immunoSEQ multiplex PCR; TCRdb's copy has only in-frame clones and leaves some out. For V, J and clone size, that table is used; D and trimming come from the DNA. This sample yields about 350,000 clones, of which 86% are seen a single time; roughly 7.2% belongs to the top ten. Followed longitudinally, the Seattle patients had been enrolled during active infection. Per germline, CDR1 SGHTA and CDR2 FQGTGA. The CDR3 length is 18 residues. Trimming left V 2 bases short and J 6 bases short, with 24 bases between.

The sample comprised peripheral blood. The chain is built from TRBV7-3 and TRBJ2-3, with D maybe TRBD1 (6 bases). The clonotype comes from a woman aged 55-75 years with COVID-19, enrolled during active disease. CDR3 sequence (DNA): TGTGCCAGCAGCTTATGGGGGCCACCCCGGTTGGGAACCGATACGCAGTATTTT. Its protein is CASSLWGPPRLGTDTQYF.